The T cell receptor beta chain under discussion was sequenced for a study of identical twins. Only a few counts were recorded for this clonotype. One entry per CDR3 protein, called by TCRdb with MiXCR from the 5' RACE reads. Among nearly 650,000 distinct CDR3 sequences listed, just over 7% were seen once. Germline V gene data show CDR1 as SEHNR and CDR2 as FQNEAQ (reference sequence). The CDR3 consists of 16 residues. The V and J ends lost 5 bases and 4 bases, in that order; junction bases with no gene match: 6. This sample was shared with a second study, whose subject was yellow fever vaccine responses in identical twins.

The sequence derives from a woman aged 18 to 35 in good health. The gene calls are TRBV7-9 and TRBJ2-2; 11 nucleotides align to TRBD1. Sequences were obtained from PBMCs. The DNA of the CDR3 is TGTGCCAGCAGCGTCCGCGGGACAGGGGGCACCGGGGAGCTGTTTTTT. The encoded protein is CASSVRGTGGTGELFF.